A selection of T cell receptor beta chains follows, all from one sample in a study of TIL therapy for anti-PD-1-resistant metastatic lung cancer. Sequencing used immunoSEQ multiplex PCR; TCRdb keeps in-frame clones, though not all of them. The table records about 26,000 clones, roughly 63% of them present only once. Source: tumor tissue, taken at baseline. The source is a woman aged 30 to 85 with non-small cell lung cancer. The CDR3 runs from the conserved cysteine through the conserved F or W. Each record gives: clone size, J gene, D gene, V gene, CDR3 DNA, CDR3 protein. The D gene is left open where the match is weak. Rows may omit the clone size; those that give it use once, few, many or a size class.

NA TRBJ1-1 NA TRBV5-5 TGTGCCAGCAGCTTGGACGATTCTGAAGCTTTCTTT CASSLDDSEAFF
NA TRBJ2-7 NA TRBV2 TGTGCCAGCAGTGAAAGTAGGGGAGGGGGTTACGAGCAGTACTTC CASSESRGGGYEQYF
NA TRBJ1-2 NA TRBV2 TGTGCCAGCAGTCGGTTGGACTATGGCTACACCTTC CASSRLDYGYTF
NA TRBJ2-5 NA TRBV27 TGTGCCAGCAGTTTATCGTTACGACAGAGAGAGACCCAGTACTTC CASSLSLRQRETQYF
few TRBJ2-7 NA TRBV10-2 TGCGCCAGCAGTGAGTCGGCTCTCCGGTACTTC CASSESALRYF
once TRBJ2-7 NA TRBV11-2 TGTGCCAGCAGCCCCGGGACCGCTCGGGCCGAGCAGTACTTC CASSPGTARAEQYF
NA TRBJ2-3 TRBD2 TRBV7-6 TGTGCCAGCAGCTCCACTAGCGGGAGTTCAGATACGCAGTATTTT CASSSTSGSSDTQYF
NA TRBJ1-2 NA TRBV19 TGTGCCAGTAGTGGGGGTGATACAGGGTCCACTAACTATGGCTACACCTTC CASSGGDTGSTNYGYTF
NA TRBJ2-7 TRBD2 TRBV4-2 TGTGCCAGCAGCCAAACCGGGACTAGTCCCGACGAGCAGTACTTC CASSQTGTSPDEQYF
NA TRBJ1-1 NA TRBV6-1 TGTGCCAGCAGTGAAGCCCGCCTGGATCAGGGTGAAGCTTTCTTT CASSEARLDQGEAFF
NA TRBJ1-4 NA TRBV6-5 TGTGCCAGCAGTTATGAGGGGTTAAAACTGTTTTTT CASSYEGLKLFF
NA TRBJ2-1 TRBD2 TRBV5-1 TGCGCCAGCAGCTTGTCCCGGACTAGCAGCAACAATGAGCAGTTCTTC CASSLSRTSSNNEQFF
NA TRBJ1-5 NA TRBV5-4 TGTGCCAGCAGCTTGAGAGCAGACAATCAGCCCCAGCATTTT CASSLRADNQPQHF
NA TRBJ2-3 NA TRBV6-5 TGTGCCAGCAGTCGACGGGAGAGCGGAGATACGCAGTATTTT CASSRRESGDTQYF
NA TRBJ1-1 NA TRBV19 TGTGCCAGTAGTATAGGGGTAATGGGCACTGAAGCTTTCTTT CASSIGVMGTEAFF
NA TRBJ2-5 NA TRBV5-1 TGCGCCAGCAGCTTGCCGGACGTTGAGACCCAGTACTTC CASSLPDVETQYF
NA TRBJ2-7 TRBD2 TRBV4-3 TGCGCCAGCAGCCAAGAGCTAGCGGGAGGGCCGCGTGAGCAGTACTTC CASSQELAGGPREQYF
NA TRBJ2-3 NA TRBV30 TGTGCCTGGAGTGTCCGAGGCGCCGATACGCAGTATTTT CAWSVRGADTQYF
NA TRBJ2-1 TRBD2 TRBV7-2 TGTGCCAGCAGCTTAGTCGGTACTAGCGGGGAGGGGAATGAGCAGTTCTTC CASSLVGTSGEGNEQFF
NA TRBJ2-5 NA TRBV14 TGTGCCAGCAGCCGATTCGGGGGGCGGATAGAGACCCAGTACTTC CASSRFGGRIETQYF
NA TRBJ2-7 NA TRBV6-5 TGTGCCAGCAGTTACTCGCCTGATGCCTACGAGCAGTACTTC CASSYSPDAYEQYF
many TRBJ1-3 NA TRBV18 TGTGCCAGCTCACCACCAGGGACGTCTGGAAACACCATATATTTT CASSPPGTSGNTIYF
few TRBJ1-1 NA TRBV7-6 TGTGCCAGCAGCTTAGGAGGGCTCACTGAAGCTTTCTTT CASSLGGLTEAFF
NA TRBJ2-5 NA TRBV27 TGTGCCAGCAGCCGAGACGCCCATCAAGAGACCCAGTACTTC CASSRDAHQETQYF
NA TRBJ2-2 NA TRBV6-5 TGTGCCAGCAGTTACAGGCAGATACAGAACACCGGGGAGCTGTTTTTT CASSYRQIQNTGELFF
few TRBJ2-5 TRBD1 TRBV7-7 TGTGCCAGCAGCTTAGGGGAGACAGGGGGGGTCGAGACCCAGTACTTC CASSLGETGGVETQYF
NA TRBJ2-1 TRBD2 TRBV28 TGTGCCAGCAGCCCCTTTGGGACTAGCGGGAAGGATGAGCAGTTCTTC CASSPFGTSGKDEQFF
NA TRBJ2-2 NA TRBV19 TGTGCCAGTAGGCGGACGAACACCGGGGAGCTGTTTTTT CASRRTNTGELFF
NA TRBJ1-2 NA TRBV6-1 TGTGCCAGCAGTGAACCAGGGTCCCGCGGCTACACCTTC CASSEPGSRGYTF
NA TRBJ2-3 TRBD2 TRBV6-4 TGTGCCAGCAGTGACGGAACTAGCGGTGCAGATACGCAGTATTTT CASSDGTSGADTQYF
once TRBJ1-1 TRBD1 TRBV7-9 TGTGCCAGCCGACAGGGCCTTGAAGCGAACACTGAAGCTTTCTTT CASRQGLEANTEAFF
few TRBJ1-1 NA TRBV29-1 TGCAGCGTTGCAGGGATCACTGAAGCTTTCTTT CSVAGITEAFF
once TRBJ2-3 TRBD1 TRBV29-1 TGCAGCGTCAGGACAGGGGGCCGCACAGATACGCAGTATTTT CSVRTGGRTDTQYF
NA TRBJ1-2 NA TRBV18 TGTGCCAGCTCACCGGACGTAATTAACTATGGCTACACCTTC CASSPDVINYGYTF
NA TRBJ1-3 NA TRBV2 TGTGCCAGCAGTACGGGAGCCTCTGGAAACACCATATATTTT CASSTGASGNTIYF
NA TRBJ2-1 TRBD2 TRBV11-2 TGTGCCAGCAGCTTGGGACTAGCGGGGCCCAATGAGCAGTTCTTC CASSLGLAGPNEQFF
NA TRBJ2-7 NA TRBV6-1 TGTGCCAGCAGTCCGAGTGGGTACGAGCAGTACTTC CASSPSGYEQYF
NA TRBJ1-1 NA TRBV11-2 TGTGCCAGCAACAAAGTTCGGGGCTTGAACACTGAAGCTTTCTTT CASNKVRGLNTEAFF
NA TRBJ2-7 NA TRBV5-1 TGCGCCAGCAGCTCCCGGGGCACACAATACGAGCAGTACTTC CASSSRGTQYEQYF
NA TRBJ2-1 TRBD2 TRBV10-1 TGCGCCAGCAGTGGTACCGGGACTAGCGGGAGAGATGAGCAGTTCTTC CASSGTGTSGRDEQFF
NA TRBJ1-1 NA TRBV30 TGTGCCTGGAGTAAGTCGTTTGGGGCTCACGAAGCTTTCTTT CAWSKSFGAHEAFF
NA TRBJ2-3 TRBD2 TRBV11-2 TGTGCCGGGGCCCCGGGGGGGCCAGATACGCAGTATTTT CAGAPGGPDTQYF